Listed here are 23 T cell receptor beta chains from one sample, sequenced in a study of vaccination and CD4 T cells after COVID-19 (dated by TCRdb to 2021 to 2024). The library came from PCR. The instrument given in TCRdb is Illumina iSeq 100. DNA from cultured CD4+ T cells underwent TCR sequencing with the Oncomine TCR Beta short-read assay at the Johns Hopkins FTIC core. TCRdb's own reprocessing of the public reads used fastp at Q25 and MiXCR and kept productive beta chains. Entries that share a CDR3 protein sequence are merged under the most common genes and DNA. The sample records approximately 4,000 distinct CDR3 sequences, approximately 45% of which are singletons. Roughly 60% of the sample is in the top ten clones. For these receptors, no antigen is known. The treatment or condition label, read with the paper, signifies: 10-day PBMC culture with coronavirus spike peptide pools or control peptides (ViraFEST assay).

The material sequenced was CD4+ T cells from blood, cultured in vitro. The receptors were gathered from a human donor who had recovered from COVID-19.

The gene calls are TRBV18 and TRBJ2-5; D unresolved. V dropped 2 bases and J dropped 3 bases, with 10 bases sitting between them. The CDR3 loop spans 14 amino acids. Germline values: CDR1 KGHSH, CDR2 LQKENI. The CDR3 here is CASSPVGSKETQYF. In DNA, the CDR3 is TGTGCCAGCTCACCAGTGGGGTCTAAAGAGACCCAGTACTTC.

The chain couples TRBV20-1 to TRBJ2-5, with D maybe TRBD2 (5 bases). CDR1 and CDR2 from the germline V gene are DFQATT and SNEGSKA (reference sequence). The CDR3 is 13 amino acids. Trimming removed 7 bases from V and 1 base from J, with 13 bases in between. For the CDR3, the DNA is TGCAGTGTTCGGACTGTCACCCAAGAGACCCAGTACTTC. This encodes CSVRTVTQETQYF.

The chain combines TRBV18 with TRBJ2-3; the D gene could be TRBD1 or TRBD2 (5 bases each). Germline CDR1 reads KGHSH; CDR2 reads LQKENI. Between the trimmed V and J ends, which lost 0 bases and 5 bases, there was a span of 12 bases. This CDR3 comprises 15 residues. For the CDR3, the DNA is TGTGCCAGCTCACCACCGGGACGGCCCGAAGATACGCAGTATTTT. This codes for CASSPPGRPEDTQYF.

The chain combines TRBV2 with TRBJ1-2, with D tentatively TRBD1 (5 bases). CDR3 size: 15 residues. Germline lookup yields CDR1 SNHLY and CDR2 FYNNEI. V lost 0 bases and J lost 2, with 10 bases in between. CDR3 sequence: CASSEARRGNYGYTF. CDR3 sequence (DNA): TGTGCCAGCAGTGAAGCGCGTAGGGGAAACTATGGCTACACCTTC.

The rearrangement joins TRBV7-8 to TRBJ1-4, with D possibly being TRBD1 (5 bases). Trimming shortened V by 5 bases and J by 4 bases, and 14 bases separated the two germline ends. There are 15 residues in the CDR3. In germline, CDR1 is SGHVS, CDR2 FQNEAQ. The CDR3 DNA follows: TGTGCCAGCAGCCTCATGGGGGGGGATAATGAAAAACTGTTTTTT. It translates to CASSLMGGDNEKLFF. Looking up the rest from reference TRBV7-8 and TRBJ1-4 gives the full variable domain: GAGVSQSPRYKVAKRGQDVALRCDPISGHVSLFWYQQALGQGPEFLTYFQNEAQLDKSGLPSDRFFAERPEGSVSTLKIQRTQQEDSAVYLCASSLMGGDNEKLFFGSGTQLSVL.

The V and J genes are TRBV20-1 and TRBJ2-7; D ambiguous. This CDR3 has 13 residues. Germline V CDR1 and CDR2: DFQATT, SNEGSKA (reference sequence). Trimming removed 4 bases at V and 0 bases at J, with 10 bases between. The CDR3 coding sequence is TGCAGTGCTACTCAGGACCTCTCCTACGAGCAGTACTTC. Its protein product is CSATQDLSYEQYF.

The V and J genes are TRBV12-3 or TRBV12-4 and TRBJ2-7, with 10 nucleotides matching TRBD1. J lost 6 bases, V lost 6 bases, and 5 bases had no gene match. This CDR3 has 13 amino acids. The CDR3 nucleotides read TGTGCCAGCAGGGGGACAGGGGTTGGCGAGCAGTACTTC. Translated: CASRGTGVGEQYF.

The CDR3 sequence: CASSQHELALYEQYF. CDR3 sequence (DNA): TGTGCCAGCAGCCAGCATGAACTAGCGTTGTACGAGCAGTACTTC. The chain is built from TRBV11-3 and TRBJ2-7; 7 nucleotides line up with TRBD2. CDR1 and CDR2 (germline): SGHNT, YENEEA. This CDR3 comprises 15 residues. The J segment lost 4 bases and the V segment lost 5 bases, leaving 11 bases of the junction unmatched.

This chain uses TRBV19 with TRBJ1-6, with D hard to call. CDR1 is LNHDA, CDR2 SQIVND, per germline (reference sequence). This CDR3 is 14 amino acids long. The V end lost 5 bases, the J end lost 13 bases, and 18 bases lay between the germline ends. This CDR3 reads CASSSTYEAPPLHF. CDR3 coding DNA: TGTGCCAGTAGTTCGACATATGAGGCGCCCCCCCTCCACTTT.

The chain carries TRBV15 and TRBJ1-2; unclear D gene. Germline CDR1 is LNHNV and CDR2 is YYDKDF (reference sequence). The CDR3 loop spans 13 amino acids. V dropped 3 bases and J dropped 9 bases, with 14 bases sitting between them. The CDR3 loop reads CATSSRLDSSYTF. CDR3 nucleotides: TGTGCCACCAGCAGCAGACTGGATTCGAGCTACACCTTC. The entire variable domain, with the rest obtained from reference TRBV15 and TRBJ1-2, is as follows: DAMVIQNPRYQVTQFGKPVTLSCSQTLNHNVMYWYQQKSSQAPKLLFHYYDKDFNNEADTPDNFQSRRPNTSFCFLDIRSPGLGDTAMYLCATSSRLDSSYTFGSGTRLTVV.

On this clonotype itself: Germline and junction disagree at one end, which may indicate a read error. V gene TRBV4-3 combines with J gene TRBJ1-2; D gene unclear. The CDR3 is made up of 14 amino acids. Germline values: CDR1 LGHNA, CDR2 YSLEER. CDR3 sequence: CASSQEETNYGFTF. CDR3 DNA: TGCGCCAGCAGCCAAGAGGAAACGAACTATGGCTTCACCTTC.

As DNA, the CDR3 is TGCAGTGCTTCTCCGGGACAGGGGGACGAGCAGTACTTC. Protein product: CSASPGQGDEQYF. The genes are TRBV20-1 and TRBJ2-7, with 11 positions matching TRBD1. The CDR3 spans 13 residues. Germline V CDR1 and CDR2: DFQATT, SNEGSKA (reference sequence). Trimming removed 5 bases from V and 5 bases from J; junction bases left unmatched: 5.

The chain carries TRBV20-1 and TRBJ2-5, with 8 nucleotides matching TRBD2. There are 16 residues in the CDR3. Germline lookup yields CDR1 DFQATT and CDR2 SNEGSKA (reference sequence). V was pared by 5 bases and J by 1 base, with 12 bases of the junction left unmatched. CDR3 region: CSAEGVAGGLQETQYF. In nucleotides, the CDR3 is TGCAGTGCTGAGGGGGTGGCGGGAGGCCTCCAAGAGACCCAGTACTTC.

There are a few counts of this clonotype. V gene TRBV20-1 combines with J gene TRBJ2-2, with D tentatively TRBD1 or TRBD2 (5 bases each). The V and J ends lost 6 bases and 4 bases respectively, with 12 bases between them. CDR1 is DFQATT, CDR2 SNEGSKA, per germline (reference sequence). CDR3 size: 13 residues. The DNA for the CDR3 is TGCAGTGCCAGACGAGGGGTCACCGGGGAGCTGTTTTTT. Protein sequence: CSARRGVTGELFF.

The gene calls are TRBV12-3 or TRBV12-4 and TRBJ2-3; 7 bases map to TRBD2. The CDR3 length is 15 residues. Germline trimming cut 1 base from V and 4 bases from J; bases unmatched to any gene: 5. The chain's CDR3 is CASSLESGMSDTQYF. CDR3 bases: TGTGCCAGCAGTTTAGAAAGCGGGATGTCAGATACGCAGTATTTT.

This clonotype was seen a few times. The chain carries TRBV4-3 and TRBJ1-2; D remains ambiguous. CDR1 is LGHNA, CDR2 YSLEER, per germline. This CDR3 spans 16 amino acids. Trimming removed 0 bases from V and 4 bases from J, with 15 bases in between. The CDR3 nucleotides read TGCGCCAGCAGCCAAGATCTGTTCAACTTCGGCTATGGCTACACCTTC. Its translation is CASSQDLFNFGYGYTF.

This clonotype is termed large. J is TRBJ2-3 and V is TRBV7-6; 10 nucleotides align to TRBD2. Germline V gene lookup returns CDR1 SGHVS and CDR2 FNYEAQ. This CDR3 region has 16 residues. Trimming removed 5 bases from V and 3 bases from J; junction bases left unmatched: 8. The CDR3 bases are TGTGCCAGCAGCCGGGCCCTAGCGGGGGCGACAGATACGCAGTATTTT. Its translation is CASSRALAGATDTQYF.

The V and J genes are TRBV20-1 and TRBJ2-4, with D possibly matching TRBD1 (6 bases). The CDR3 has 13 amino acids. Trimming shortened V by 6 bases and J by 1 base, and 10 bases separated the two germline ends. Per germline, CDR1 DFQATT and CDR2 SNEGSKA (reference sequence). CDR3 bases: TGCAGTGCCCGGACAGCCGCCAAAAACATTCAGTACTTC. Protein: CSARTAAKNIQYF.

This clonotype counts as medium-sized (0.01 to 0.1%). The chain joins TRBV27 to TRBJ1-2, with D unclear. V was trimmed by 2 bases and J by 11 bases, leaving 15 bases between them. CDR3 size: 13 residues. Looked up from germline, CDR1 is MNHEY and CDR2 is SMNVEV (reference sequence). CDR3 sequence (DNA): TGTGCCAGCAGTTTAAGTGGCCCGGGAGTATACACCTTC. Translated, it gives CASSLSGPGVYTF.

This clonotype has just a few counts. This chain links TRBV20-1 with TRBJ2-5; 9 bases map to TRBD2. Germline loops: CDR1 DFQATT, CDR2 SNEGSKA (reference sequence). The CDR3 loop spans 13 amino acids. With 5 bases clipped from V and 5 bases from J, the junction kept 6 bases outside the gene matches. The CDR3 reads CSAPGAGGETQYF. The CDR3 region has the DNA TGCAGTGCTCCAGGGGCGGGAGGGGAGACCCAGTACTTC.

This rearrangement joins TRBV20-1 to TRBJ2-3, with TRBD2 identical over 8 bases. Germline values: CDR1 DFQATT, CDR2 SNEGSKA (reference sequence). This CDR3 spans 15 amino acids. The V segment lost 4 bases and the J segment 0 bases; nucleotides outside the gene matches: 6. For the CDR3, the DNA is TGCAGTGCTACGGCAAGCGGGGGAAGCACAGATACGCAGTATTTT. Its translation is CSATASGGSTDTQYF.

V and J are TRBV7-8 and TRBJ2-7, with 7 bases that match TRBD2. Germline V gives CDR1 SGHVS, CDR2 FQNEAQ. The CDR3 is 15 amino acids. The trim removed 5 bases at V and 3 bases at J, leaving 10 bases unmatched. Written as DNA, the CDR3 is TGTGCCAGCAGCCCACGGGGCAGCGGGGACTACGAGCAGTACTTC. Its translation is CASSPRGSGDYEQYF.

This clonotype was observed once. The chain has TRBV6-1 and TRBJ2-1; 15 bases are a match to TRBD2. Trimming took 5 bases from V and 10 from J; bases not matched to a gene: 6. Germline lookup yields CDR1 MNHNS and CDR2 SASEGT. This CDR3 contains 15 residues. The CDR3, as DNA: TGTGCCAGCAGTAAGGGACTAGCGGGGGGCCAGGAGCAGTTCTTC. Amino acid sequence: CASSKGLAGGQEQFF.